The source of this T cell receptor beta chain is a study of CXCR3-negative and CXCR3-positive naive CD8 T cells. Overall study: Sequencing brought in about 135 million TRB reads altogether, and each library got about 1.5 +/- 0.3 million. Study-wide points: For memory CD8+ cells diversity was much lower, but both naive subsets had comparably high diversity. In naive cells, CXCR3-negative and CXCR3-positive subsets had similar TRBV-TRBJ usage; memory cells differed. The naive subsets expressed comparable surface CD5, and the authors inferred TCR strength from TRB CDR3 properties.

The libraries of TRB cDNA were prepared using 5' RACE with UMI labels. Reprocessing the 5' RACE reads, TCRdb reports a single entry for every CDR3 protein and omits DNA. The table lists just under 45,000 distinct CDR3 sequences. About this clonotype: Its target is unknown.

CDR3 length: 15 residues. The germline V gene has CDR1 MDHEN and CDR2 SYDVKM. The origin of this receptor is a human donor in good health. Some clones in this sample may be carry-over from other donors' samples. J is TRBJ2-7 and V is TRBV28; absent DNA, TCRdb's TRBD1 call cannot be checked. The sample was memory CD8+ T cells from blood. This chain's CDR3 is CASSPQGDMPYEQYF.